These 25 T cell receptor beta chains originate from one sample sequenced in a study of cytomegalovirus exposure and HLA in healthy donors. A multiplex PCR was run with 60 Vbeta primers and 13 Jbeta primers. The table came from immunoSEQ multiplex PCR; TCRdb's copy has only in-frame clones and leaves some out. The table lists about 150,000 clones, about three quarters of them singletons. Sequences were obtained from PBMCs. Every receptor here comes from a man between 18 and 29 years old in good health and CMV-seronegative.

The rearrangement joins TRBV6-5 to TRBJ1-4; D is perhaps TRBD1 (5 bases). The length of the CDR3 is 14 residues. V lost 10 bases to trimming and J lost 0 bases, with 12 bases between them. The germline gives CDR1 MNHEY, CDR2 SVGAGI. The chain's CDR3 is CATGRGATNEKLFF. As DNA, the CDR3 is TGTGCCACCGGGAGGGGTGCAACTAATGAAAAACTGTTTTTT.

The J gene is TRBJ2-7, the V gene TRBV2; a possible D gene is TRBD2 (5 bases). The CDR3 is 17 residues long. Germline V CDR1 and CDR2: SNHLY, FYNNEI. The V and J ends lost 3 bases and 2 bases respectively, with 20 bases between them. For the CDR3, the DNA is TGTGCCAGCAGTGATGACCTACCCCTAGCAGCCCCCTACGAGCAGTACTTC. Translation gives CASSDDLPLAAPYEQYF.

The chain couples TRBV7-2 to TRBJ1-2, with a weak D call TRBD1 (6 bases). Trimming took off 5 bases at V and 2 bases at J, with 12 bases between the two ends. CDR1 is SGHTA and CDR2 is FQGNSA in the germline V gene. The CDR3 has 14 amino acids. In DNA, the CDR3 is TGTGCCAGCAGCCTCAGGGGAGAGAACTATGGCTACACCTTC. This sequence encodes CASSLRGENYGYTF.

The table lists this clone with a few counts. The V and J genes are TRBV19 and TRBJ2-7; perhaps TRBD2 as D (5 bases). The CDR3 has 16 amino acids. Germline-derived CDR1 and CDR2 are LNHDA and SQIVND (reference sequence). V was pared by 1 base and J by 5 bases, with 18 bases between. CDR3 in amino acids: CASSIARVLGADEQYF. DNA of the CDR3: TGTGCCAGTAGTATAGCCCGGGTGCTGGGAGCGGACGAGCAGTACTTC.

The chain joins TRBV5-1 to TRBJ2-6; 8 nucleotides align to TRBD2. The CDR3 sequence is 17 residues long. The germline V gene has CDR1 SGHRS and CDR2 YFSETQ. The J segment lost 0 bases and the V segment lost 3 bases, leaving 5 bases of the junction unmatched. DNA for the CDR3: TGCGCCAGCAGCTCGGGGGGGGTCCACTCTGGGGCCAACGTCCTGACTTTC. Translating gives CASSSGGVHSGANVLTF.

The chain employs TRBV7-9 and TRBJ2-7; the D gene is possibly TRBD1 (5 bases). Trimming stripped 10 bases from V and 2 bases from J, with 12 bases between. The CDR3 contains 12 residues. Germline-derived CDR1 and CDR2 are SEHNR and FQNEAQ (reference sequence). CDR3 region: CAIKQGAYEQYF. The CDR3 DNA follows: TGTGCCATCAAACAAGGGGCCTACGAGCAGTACTTC. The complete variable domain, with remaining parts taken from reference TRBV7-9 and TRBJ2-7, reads DTGVSQNPRHKITKRGQNVTFRCDPISEHNRLYWYRQTLGQGPEFLTYFQNEAQLEKSRLLSDRFSAERPKGSFSTLEIQRTEQGDSAMYLCAIKQGAYEQYFGPGTRLTVT.

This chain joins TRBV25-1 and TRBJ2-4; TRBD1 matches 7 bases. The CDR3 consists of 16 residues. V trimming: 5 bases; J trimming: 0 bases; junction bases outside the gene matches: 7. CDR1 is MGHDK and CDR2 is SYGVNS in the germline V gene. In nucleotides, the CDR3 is TGTGCCAGCAGTCAGACAGGGATTCTAGCCAAAAACATTCAGTACTTC. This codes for CASSQTGILAKNIQYF.

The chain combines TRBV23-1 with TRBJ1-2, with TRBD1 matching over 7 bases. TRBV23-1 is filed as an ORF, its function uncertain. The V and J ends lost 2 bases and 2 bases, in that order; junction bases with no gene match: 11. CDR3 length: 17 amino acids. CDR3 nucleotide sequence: TGCGCCAGCAGTCAACCCGCCTATGAGACAGGGAACTATGGCTACACCTTC. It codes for CASSQPAYETGNYGYTF.

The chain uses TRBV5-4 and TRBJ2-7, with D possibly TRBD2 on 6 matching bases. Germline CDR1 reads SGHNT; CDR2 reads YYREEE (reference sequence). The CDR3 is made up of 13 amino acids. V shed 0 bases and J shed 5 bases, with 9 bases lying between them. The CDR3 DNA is TGTGCCAGCAGCTTGGCCGGCGGGGACGAGCAGTACTTC. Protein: CASSLAGGDEQYF.

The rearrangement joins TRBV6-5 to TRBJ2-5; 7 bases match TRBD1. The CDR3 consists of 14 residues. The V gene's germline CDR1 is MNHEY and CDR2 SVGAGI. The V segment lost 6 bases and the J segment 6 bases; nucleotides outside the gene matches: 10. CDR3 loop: CASSPPTGWKTQYF. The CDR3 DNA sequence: TGTGCCAGCAGCCCCCCGACAGGGTGGAAGACCCAGTACTTC.

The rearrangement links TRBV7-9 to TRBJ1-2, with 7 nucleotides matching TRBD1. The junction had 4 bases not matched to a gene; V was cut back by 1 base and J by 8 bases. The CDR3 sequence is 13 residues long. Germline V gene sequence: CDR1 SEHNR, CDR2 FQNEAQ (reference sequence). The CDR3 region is CASSLVGGLGYTF. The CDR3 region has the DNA TGTGCCAGCAGCTTAGTAGGGGGCTTAGGCTACACCTTC.

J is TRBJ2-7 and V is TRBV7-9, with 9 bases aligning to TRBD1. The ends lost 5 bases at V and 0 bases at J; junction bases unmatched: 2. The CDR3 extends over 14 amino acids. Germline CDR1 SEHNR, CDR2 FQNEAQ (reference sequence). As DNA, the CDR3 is TGTGCCAGCAGCGGACAGGGGCCCTCCTACGAGCAGTACTTC. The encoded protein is CASSGQGPSYEQYF.

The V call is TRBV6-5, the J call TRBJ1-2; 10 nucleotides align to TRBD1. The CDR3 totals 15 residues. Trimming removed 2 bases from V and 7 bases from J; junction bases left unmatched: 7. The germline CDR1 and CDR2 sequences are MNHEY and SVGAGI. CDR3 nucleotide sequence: TGTGCCAGCAGTTACCTACCGACAGGGGGCCGTGGCTACACCTTC. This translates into CASSYLPTGGRGYTF.

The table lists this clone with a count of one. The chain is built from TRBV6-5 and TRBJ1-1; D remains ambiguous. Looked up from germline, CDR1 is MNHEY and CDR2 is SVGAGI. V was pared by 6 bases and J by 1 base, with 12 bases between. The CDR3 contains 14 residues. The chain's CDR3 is CASRHRQANTEAFF. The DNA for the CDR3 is TGTGCCAGCAGACATAGACAAGCGAACACTGAAGCTTTCTTT.

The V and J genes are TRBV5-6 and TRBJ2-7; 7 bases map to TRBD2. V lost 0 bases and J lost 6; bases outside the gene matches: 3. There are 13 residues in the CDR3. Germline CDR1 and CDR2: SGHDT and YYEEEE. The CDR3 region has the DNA TGTGCCAGCAGCTTGGGTAGCGGGCGCGAGCAGTACTTC. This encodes CASSLGSGREQYF.

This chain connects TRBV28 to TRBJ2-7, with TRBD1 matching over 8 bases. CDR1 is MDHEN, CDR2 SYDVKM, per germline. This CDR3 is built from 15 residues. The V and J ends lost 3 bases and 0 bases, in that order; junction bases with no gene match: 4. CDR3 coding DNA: TGTGCCAGCAGTTTTGGACAGGGAAGCTCCTACGAGCAGTACTTC. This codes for CASSFGQGSSYEQYF.

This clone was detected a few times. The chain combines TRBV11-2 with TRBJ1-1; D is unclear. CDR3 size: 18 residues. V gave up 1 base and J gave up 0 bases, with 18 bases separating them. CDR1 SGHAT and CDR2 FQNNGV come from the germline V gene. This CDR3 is CASSLGGVLGPLNTEAFF. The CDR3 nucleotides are TGTGCCAGCAGCTTAGGTGGTGTGCTTGGGCCCTTGAACACTGAAGCTTTCTTT.

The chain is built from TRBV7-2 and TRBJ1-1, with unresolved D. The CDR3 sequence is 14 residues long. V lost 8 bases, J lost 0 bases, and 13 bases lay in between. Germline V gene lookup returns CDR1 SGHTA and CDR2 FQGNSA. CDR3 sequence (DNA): TGTGCCAGCGGCTGGGGAGCCGTGAACACTGAAGCTTTCTTT. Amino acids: CASGWGAVNTEAFF.

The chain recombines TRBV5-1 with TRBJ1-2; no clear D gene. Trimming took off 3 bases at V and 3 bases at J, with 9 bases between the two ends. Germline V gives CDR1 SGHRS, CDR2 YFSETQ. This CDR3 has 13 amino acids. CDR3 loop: CASSYSGDYGYTF. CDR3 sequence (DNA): TGCGCCAGCAGCTACTCCGGGGACTATGGCTACACCTTC.

CDR3 loop: CASSSPLSSGSNEQFF. In nucleotides, the CDR3 is TGTGCCAGCAGTTCTCCCTTATCTAGCGGGAGCAATGAGCAGTTCTTC. This chain links TRBV28 with TRBJ2-1; 10 nucleotides line up with TRBD2. Trimming at V came to 4 bases and at J to 6 bases, leaving 9 bases not matched to a gene. Germline CDR1 MDHEN, CDR2 SYDVKM. The CDR3 is 16 amino acids.

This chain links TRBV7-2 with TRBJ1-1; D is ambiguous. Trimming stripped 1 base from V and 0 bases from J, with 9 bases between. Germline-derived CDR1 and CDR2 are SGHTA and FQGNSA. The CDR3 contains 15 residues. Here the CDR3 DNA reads TGTGCCAGCAGCTTAGAGAGACTCTTGAACACTGAAGCTTTCTTT. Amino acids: CASSLERLLNTEAFF.

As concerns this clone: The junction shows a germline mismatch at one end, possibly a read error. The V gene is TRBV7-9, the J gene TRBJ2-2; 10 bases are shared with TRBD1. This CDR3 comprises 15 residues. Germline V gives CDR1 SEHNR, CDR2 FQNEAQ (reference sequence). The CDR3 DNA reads TGTTCCAGCAGTTCCGGGACAGGGGTCACCGGGGAGCTGTTTTTT. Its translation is CSSSSGTGVTGELFF.

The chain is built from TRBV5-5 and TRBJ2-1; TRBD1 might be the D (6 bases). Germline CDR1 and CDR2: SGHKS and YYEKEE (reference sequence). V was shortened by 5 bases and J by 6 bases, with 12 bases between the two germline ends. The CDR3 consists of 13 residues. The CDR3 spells CASSSTGLNEQFF. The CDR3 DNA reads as TGTGCCAGCAGTTCCACAGGGCTCAATGAGCAGTTCTTC.

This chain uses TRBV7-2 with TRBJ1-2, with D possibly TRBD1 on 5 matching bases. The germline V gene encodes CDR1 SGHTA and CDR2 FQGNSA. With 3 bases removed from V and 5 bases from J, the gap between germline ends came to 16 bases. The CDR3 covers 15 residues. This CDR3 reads CASSFDSGEEYGYTF. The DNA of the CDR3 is TGTGCCAGCAGCTTTGACTCGGGGGAGGAGTATGGCTACACCTTC.

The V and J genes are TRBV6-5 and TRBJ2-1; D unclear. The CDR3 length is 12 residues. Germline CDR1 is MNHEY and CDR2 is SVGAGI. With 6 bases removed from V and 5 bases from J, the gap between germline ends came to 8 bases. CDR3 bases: TGTGCCAGCAGGCTCGGTAACAATGAGCAGTTCTTC. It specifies CASRLGNNEQFF.